This T cell receptor beta chain was obtained from a study of beta chain features in type 1 diabetes. Overall study findings and caveats: Naive, central memory and regulatory TCRB repertoires appeared more similar among patients than healthy donors.

On this clone: What it binds is not known.

V was trimmed by 5 bases and J by 4 bases, leaving 10 bases between them. The CDR3 is 13 residues long. The germline CDR1 and CDR2 sequences are SGHVS and FQNEAQ. On average, the one heparinised blood draw given by each donor was approximately 0.12 L. As every portion of the isolated RNA was reverse transcribed, the sequencing read expressed TCRB transcripts. Sequenced by immunoSEQ multiplex PCR; TCRdb stores in-frame clones only, minus some. This repertoire shows under 900,000 clones, under 20% found once; its top ten account for 0.02% to 0.025%. This chain links TRBV7-8 with TRBJ2-3; D is undetermined. The sequencing sample was made of naive CD4+ T cells from blood. This TCR derives from a woman between 18 and 29 years old in good health. CDR3 DNA sequence: TGTGCCAGCAGCCTCCCCGGCGCAGATACGCAGTATTTT. This gives the protein CASSLPGADTQYF.